This record covers a single TCR beta chain. This receptor's antigen is unknown. One base away there is no much larger clone; base qualities are not given. The record originates from a study of graft-versus-host responses after intestinal transplantation (dated by TCRdb to about 2021). About the full investigation: Multivisceral, liver-intestinal, or isolated intestinal transplants were received by the recipients. Every recipient was given anti-thymocyte globulin induction, then maintenance tacrolimus and steroids for 3 to 4 years. Donor T cell macrochimerism was defined as a peak of at least 4% donor T cells among recipient peripheral blood mononuclear cells. Instead of going to the commercial service, samples from a few later patients were sequenced in-house on an Illumina MiSeq and processed with MiXCR. After intestinal transplantation, graft-versus-host and host-versus-graft alloreactive T cell clones in the graft, circulation and bone marrow were tracked using bulk TCR-beta CDR3 sequencing. To identify alloreactive clones, pre-transplant mixed lymphocyte reaction products were sequenced and then compared with unstimulated pre-transplant donor and recipient T cells. The cohort enrolled roughly 25 intestinal transplant recipients including one retransplant, and a few patients lacking pretransplant specimens were excluded. Overall study outcomes, separate from this receptor: GvH clones turned up in recipient bone marrow, with some appearing earlier in ileal mucosa or blood, a pattern consistent with an intestinal mucosal origin. In patients with donor T cell macrochimerism, the allografts had high GvH to HvG T cell clonal ratios. Peak levels of circulating GvH clones were associated with declines in HvG clones early after transplant. Conclusions were limited by the relatively low number and heterogeneity of intestinal transplant patients.

CDR1 is given as SGHRS and CDR2 as YFSETQ, both from the germline V gene. V is shortened by 4 bases, J by 5 bases, and the region joining them spans 11 bases. The CDR3 holds 13 amino acids from the cysteine to the phenylalanine. The kept DNA is CDR3 alone, 39 bases in frame from the first base. Library method: the immunoSEQ multiplex PCR assay. For most patients, genomic DNA was isolated using the Qiagen DNeasy Blood and Tissue Kit and was shipped frozen to Adaptive Biotechnologies for TCR sequencing. High-throughput TCR-beta CDR3 sequencing of genomic DNA from most patients was performed by Adaptive Biotechnologies. Per the authors' processing: TCR sequencing data were retrieved from Adaptive's ImmunoSEQ software for around 18 patients, whereas three other patients were processed with MiXCR and VDJtools. To correct CD4 versus CD8 sorting errors, sequences present in both subsets at a frequency ratio below 5:1 were removed. CDR3 nucleotide sequences shared between donor and recipient were removed because the origin of such sequences could not be assigned. Alloreactive clones required at least 2-fold expansion over unstimulated cells and minimum CFSE-low frequency of 0.002% (template counts) or 0.001% (read counts). Clones detected in sequenced pre-transplant spleen, lymph node, or MLR CFSE-low populations of the donor or recipient were defined as mappable. The cumulative frequency of alloreactive clones was calculated as a percentage of all sequences, weighted by copy number. TCRdb stores this immuneACCESS table with in-frame sequences only. Part of the clones is absent; in the studies checked, under half of the shortfall reflects unresolved V genes, and no reason is known for the rest. V and J calls and clone size are given by that table; D and trimming were obtained from the DNA. For this sample the table gives tens of thousands of clones, of which 90% to 95% were detected only once. Together, the top ten hold more than 0.095% of the sample.

The intended sense of this specimen's time point label: cells obtained before transplantation from donor or recipient. CD3+CD4+ and CD3+CD8+ populations were FACS-sorted from unstimulated pre-transplant donor and recipient cells taken from spleen or lymph nodes. The sample was unstimulated CD4+ T cells sorted from spleen or lymph node cells, taken before intestinal transplant. The sequence came from a human donor who received an intestinal transplant. This receptor chain uses TRBV5-1 and TRBJ2-3, with no confidently assigned D gene. The DNA sequence reads TGCGCCAGCAGCCTACCTGGCGGAGATACGCAGTATTTT. The translation is CASSLPGGDTQYF. The CDR3, completed at both ends by the reference TRBV5-1 and TRBJ2-3 genes, gives the full variable domain KAGVTQTPRYLIKTRGQQVTLSCSPISGHRSVSWYQQTPGQGLQFLFEYFSETQRNKGNFPGRFSGRQFSNSRSEMNVSTLELGDSALYLCASSLPGGDTQYFGPGTRLTVL.